The source of this T cell receptor (beta chain) is a study of blood T cell repertoires in COVID-19. This CDR3 contains 14 residues. From germline, CDR1 is SQVTM and CDR2 ANQGSEA. Trimming pared 7 bases from V and 0 bases from J, leaving 13 bases between. In the source study's methods: Nucleated cell counts were estimated from reference gene primer amplification. The repertoire was sequenced with immunoSEQ multiplex PCR; TCRdb's copy has only in-frame clones and lacks some. V and J calls and clone size come straight from that table; D and trimming were deduced from the DNA. The table lists a few hundred thousand clones, around nine tenths of them singletons. This clone appeared a single time.

Sequencing was performed on peripheral blood. This TCR derives from a man aged 50 or older with active or convalescent COVID-19. The chain couples TRBV29-1 to TRBJ1-5; weak D call: TRBD1 (5 bases). The CDR3 region has the DNA TGCAGCGCCACGACAGAGTATAGCAATCAGCCCCAGCATTTT. This encodes CSATTEYSNQPQHF.